These 15 T cell receptor beta chains came from one sample sequenced in a study of T cells in Graves' hyperthyroidism and ophthalmopathy. RNA transcripts gave rise to amplified TCR beta CDR3 regions. HTBI primers were employed in a first-round RT-PCR of the TCR CDR3. TCRdb ran MiXCR on the multiplex PCR reads and lists one entry per CDR3 protein. Of 300,000 to 500,000 distinct CDR3 sequences listed, approximately 15% are singletons. Sequencing was done on a sample of blood. The source is a woman aged 30 to 39 with Graves' hyperthyroidism.

This clonotype showed up just a few times. The rearrangement uses TRBV20-1 and TRBJ2-5; 8 nucleotides agree with TRBD2. The CDR3 contains 13 residues. Germline CDR1 and CDR2: DFQATT and SNEGSKA (reference sequence). The junction had 2 bases not matched to a gene; V was cut back by 4 bases and J by 1 base. For the CDR3, the DNA is TGCAGTGCTAATAGCGGGGCCCAAGAGACCCAGTACTTC. It codes for CSANSGAQETQYF.

This clonotype was seen ten or more times. V usage is TRBV9 and J usage is TRBJ1-1, with D possibly matching TRBD1 (6 bases). V lost 5 bases and J lost 1, with 12 bases in between. The CDR3 length is 14 residues. Germline CDR1 reads SGDLS; CDR2 reads YYNGEE. The chain's CDR3 is CASSVRGENTEAFF. Written as DNA, the CDR3 is TGTGCCAGCAGTGTCAGGGGCGAGAACACTGAAGCTTTCTTT.

This chain uses TRBV6-1 with TRBJ1-4, with D perhaps matching TRBD1 (5 bases). CDR3 length: 15 residues. CDR1 MNHNS and CDR2 SASEGT come from the germline V gene. V lost 6 bases, J lost 7 bases, and 18 bases lay in between. The CDR3 spells CASSRMGVYGEKLFF. The CDR3 nucleotides are TGTGCCAGCAGCAGGATGGGGGTGTATGGTGAAAAACTGTTTTTT.

This clonotype was found many times. The V and J genes are TRBV5-7 and TRBJ2-3; no clear D gene. TRBV5-7 is reported as an ORF; its role is uncertain. V lost 2 bases, J lost 1 base, and 14 bases lay in between. The CDR3 is 16 amino acids. CDR3 in DNA: TGTGCCAGCAGCTTTCGGCACAACAGTTGCACAGATACGCAGTATTTT. It translates to CASSFRHNSCTDTQYF.

The genes are TRBV5-6 and TRBJ2-1; possible D gene TRBD1, 5 bases. Trimming took 4 bases from V and 1 from J, leaving 12 bases between them. Germline V gives CDR1 SGHDT, CDR2 YYEEEE. This CDR3 is 15 amino acids long. The CDR3 sequence is CASSPLRVSYNEQFF. CDR3 bases: TGTGCCAGCAGCCCCCTCAGGGTTTCCTACAATGAGCAGTTCTTC.

The chain couples TRBV12-3 or TRBV12-4 to TRBJ2-2; possible D gene TRBD1, 6 bases. There are 13 residues in the CDR3. Trimming took off 5 bases at V and 7 bases at J, with 11 bases between the two ends. In DNA, the CDR3 is TGTGCCAGCAGTCTGGGGACAAACGGGGAGCTGTTTTTT. Its translation: CASSLGTNGELFF.

In this sample, this clonotype turned up many times. A junction boundary mismatches the germline segment, possibly from a read error. The gene calls are TRBV5-1 and TRBJ2-3; D remains ambiguous. Germline lookup yields CDR1 SGHRS and CDR2 YFSETQ. The CDR3 has 14 residues. The CDR3: CASSLGQSTDTQYF. For the CDR3, the DNA is TGTGCCAGCAGCTTAGGTCAGAGCACAGATACGCAGTATTTT. Combining the CDR3 with reference TRBV5-1 and TRBJ2-3 gives the whole variable domain KAGVTQTPRYLIKTRGQQVTLSCSPISGHRSVSWYQQTPGQGLQFLFEYFSETQRNKGNFPGRFSGRQFSNSRSEMNVSTLELGDSALYLCASSLGQSTDTQYFGPGTRLTVL.

The chain couples TRBV20-1 to TRBJ2-1; D may be TRBD2 (6 bases). This CDR3 has 16 residues. Germline assignment: CDR1 DFQATT and CDR2 SNEGSKA (reference sequence). V lost 0 bases to trimming and J lost 1 base, with 13 bases between them. The CDR3: CSARELLGGSYNEQFF. The CDR3 DNA follows: TGCAGTGCTAGAGAGCTCCTTGGAGGGTCCTACAATGAGCAGTTCTTC.

This clonotype has more than one count but fewer than ten. The V and J genes are TRBV28 and TRBJ1-2; 10 bases line up with TRBD1. The V gene's germline CDR1 is MDHEN and CDR2 SYDVKM. This CDR3 region has 15 residues. Germline trimming cut 2 bases from V and 8 bases from J; bases unmatched to any gene: 8. CDR3 region: CASSLPSDRGQGYTF. The CDR3 nucleotides read TGTGCCAGCAGTTTACCCTCCGACAGGGGGCAGGGCTACACCTTC.

The chain employs TRBV6-5 and TRBJ1-1; no clear D. V lost 2 bases, J lost 1 base, and 14 bases lay in between. The CDR3 is 16 residues long. Germline lookup yields CDR1 MNHEY and CDR2 SVGAGI. CDR3 amino acids: CASSYIPSQPNTEAFF. The CDR3 DNA reads TGTGCCAGCAGTTACATCCCGAGTCAGCCGAACACTGAAGCTTTCTTT.

This clonotype has more than one count but fewer than ten. The J gene is TRBJ2-5, the V gene TRBV7-9; D might be TRBD1 or TRBD2, each matching 5 bases. Trimming shortened V by 10 bases and J by 1 base, and 22 bases separated the two germline ends. The CDR3 is made up of 16 amino acids. The germline CDR1 and CDR2 sequences are SEHNR and FQNEAQ (reference sequence). The CDR3 DNA reads TGTGCCACCTCGGGTCCGGGGCTAAAAACCCAAGAGACCCAGTACTTC. It encodes CATSGPGLKTQETQYF.

This clonotype was observed a few times. The chain combines TRBV20-1 with TRBJ2-7, with D uncertain. The CDR3 consists of 12 residues. Per the germline V gene, CDR1 is DFQATT and CDR2 is SNEGSKA (reference sequence). Deletions cut 3 bases from V and 2 bases from J, with 8 bases between. The CDR3 DNA reads TGCAGTGCTAGTGATTATACCTACGAGCAGTACTTC. Residues: CSASDYTYEQYF.

The chain is built from TRBV19 and TRBJ2-5; D could derive from TRBD1 or TRBD2 (5 bases each). The germline CDR1 and CDR2 sequences are LNHDA and SQIVND (reference sequence). Trimming removed 5 bases at V and 5 bases at J, with 15 bases between. The CDR3 sequence is 14 residues long. The CDR3 loop reads CASSDSRGGETQYF. The DNA of the CDR3 is TGTGCCAGTAGTGATTCGAGGGGCGGCGAGACCCAGTACTTC.

The chain joins TRBV5-4 to TRBJ2-1, with TRBD2 as a possible D gene (5 bases). Germline loops: CDR1 SGHNT, CDR2 YYREEE (reference sequence). V was clipped by 3 bases and J by 15 bases, with 19 bases between them. The length of the CDR3 is 13 residues. Here the CDR3 DNA reads TGTGCCAGCAGCTCCGGGATGGGGAACGCCGTGTTCTTC. Protein sequence: CASSSGMGNAVFF.

This clonotype was picked up many times. The chain carries TRBV28 and TRBJ2-1; no clear D. Trimming stripped 3 bases from V and 1 base from J, with 7 bases between. Germline V gene sequence: CDR1 MDHEN, CDR2 SYDVKM. This CDR3 contains 14 residues. The CDR3 protein is CASSFYRSYNEQFF. Here the CDR3 DNA reads TGTGCCAGCAGTTTTTACAGATCCTACAATGAGCAGTTCTTC. Full variable domain (missing parts from reference TRBV28 and TRBJ2-1): DVKVTQSSRYLVKRTGEKVFLECVQDMDHENMFWYRQDPGLGLRLIYFSYDVKMKEKGDIPEGYSVSREKKERFSLILESASTNQTSMYLCASSFYRSYNEQFFGPGTRLTVL.